This TCR beta chain was captured by sequencing in a study of blood T cell repertoires in COVID-19. A few counts support this clone. Generated by immunoSEQ multiplex PCR, the TCRdb table keeps only in-frame clones and is missing some. This repertoire shows roughly 97,000 clones, 80% to 90% found once; its top ten account for 15%. Trimming pared 4 bases from V and 8 bases from J, leaving 21 bases between. There are 15 residues in the CDR3. Germline values: CDR1 SGHKS, CDR2 YYEKEE (reference sequence). Sequencing was done on a sample of peripheral blood. The chain links TRBV5-5 to TRBJ1-2; D unclear. This clonotype originated in a middle-aged man with acute or convalescent COVID-19. In DNA, the CDR3 is TGTGCCAGCAGCCGGGATGGCAGTTCCCAAGTAGGCTACACCTTC. This gives the protein CASSRDGSSQVGYTF.